The source of this T cell receptor (beta chain) is a study of blood T cells in healthy people across ages. For the second PCR, which ran for about 7 to 11 cycles, a sample-barcoded 5' primer and a J-beta primer mix were used. TCRdb independently ran MiXCR on the 5' RACE reads; one entry per CDR3 protein. The sample shows some 750,000 distinct CDR3 sequences, 20% to 25% of them seen only once. This CDR3 region has 17 residues. CDR1 SGHVS and CDR2 FQNEAQ come from the germline V gene. The chain joins TRBV7-8 to TRBJ2-5; TRBD1 matches at 9 bases. TRBJ2-1 matches the DNA end more closely, so the J call is doubtful. This TCR was recovered from a man aged 70-80 years in good health. Sequencing was done on a sample of blood. DNA of the CDR3: TGTGCCAGCAGCTTAGAGAGCGGGACAGGGATTGTTAATGAGCAGTTCTTC. It codes for CASSLESGTGIVNEQFF.